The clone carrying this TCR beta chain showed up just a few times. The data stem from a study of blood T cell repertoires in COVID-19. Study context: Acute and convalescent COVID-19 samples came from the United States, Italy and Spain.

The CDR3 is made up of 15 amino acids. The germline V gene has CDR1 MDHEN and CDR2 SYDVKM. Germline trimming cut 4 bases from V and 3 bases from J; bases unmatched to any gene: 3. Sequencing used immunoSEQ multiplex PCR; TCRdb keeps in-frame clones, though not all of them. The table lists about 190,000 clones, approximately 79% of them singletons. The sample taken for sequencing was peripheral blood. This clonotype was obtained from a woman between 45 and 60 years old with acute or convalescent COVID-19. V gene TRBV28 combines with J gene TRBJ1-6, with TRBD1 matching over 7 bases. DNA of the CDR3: TGTGCCAGCAGTTCCGCAGGGGGCTATAATTCACCCCTCCACTTT. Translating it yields CASSSAGGYNSPLHF.